The T cell receptor beta chain described here comes from a study of cytomegalovirus exposure and HLA in healthy donors. Study observations and caveats: Earlier analysis looked at TCR beta V segments, and most were productive about 90% or about 30% of the time. For presence/absence analyses, sequencing depth was assumed to be roughly uniform across donors.

Comment on this clone: Its antigen is as yet unknown.

With 6 bases removed from V and 4 bases from J, the gap between germline ends came to 11 bases. This CDR3 comprises 13 residues. CDR1 is SGHTA and CDR2 is FQGNSA in the germline V gene. The PCR contained 60 Vbeta and 13 Jbeta primers. Here immunoSEQ multiplex PCR was the method, and the copy in TCRdb shows in-frame clones only, minus some. The table records some 200,000 clones, around 89% of them present only once. The material sequenced was PBMCs. The V call is TRBV7-2, the J call TRBJ2-3; D possibly corresponds to TRBD1 (5 bases). The receptor was derived from a woman between 18 and 29 years old in good health and CMV-seronegative. The DNA of the CDR3 is TGTGCCAGCAGACCCCTGACAGCAGATACGCAGTATTTT. Protein sequence: CASRPLTADTQYF.